This TCR beta chain emerged from a study of low-dose radiotherapy and immunotherapy resistance in tumors. Study at large: Intravenous ipilimumab 1 mg/kg every six weeks was given with nivolumab 240 mg every two weeks. Intravenous cyclophosphamide at 200 mg/m2 preceded radiation and immunotherapy by one day, every two weeks.

Primers used for first-strand cDNA, a TRAV- and TRBV-specific set, covered both alpha and beta chains. Amplification, which lasted around 20 PCR cycles, used a constant-region primer and V-primer adapter to amplify TCRs. mRNA, after isolation, was amplified by in vitro transcription. A single record per CDR3 protein comes from TCRdb applying MiXCR to the reads. The table records tens of thousands of distinct CDR3 sequences, over 15% of them present only once. Documented time point: before trial treatment. This clonotype was recorded many times. In germline, CDR1 is SGHKS, CDR2 YYEKEE (reference sequence). The CDR3 consists of 16 residues. V was clipped by 4 bases and J by 3 bases, with 16 bases between them.

This sequence originates from a male donor with prostate cancer. The sample in question was PBMCs, obtained before treatment. V gene TRBV5-5 combines with J gene TRBJ2-2; D is possibly TRBD1 or TRBD2 (5 bases each). This CDR3 is CASSASGTAYTGELFF. CDR3 nucleotides: TGTGCCAGCAGCGCCTCCGGGACGGCTTACACCGGGGAGCTGTTTTTT. The full variable domain, in which reference TRBV5-5 and TRBJ2-2 provide the parts outside the CDR3, is DAGVTQSPTHLIKTRGQQVTLRCSPISGHKSVSWYQQVLGQGPQFIFQYYEKEERGRGNFPDRFSARQFPNYSSELNVNALLLGDSALYLCASSASGTAYTGELFFGEGSRLTVL.